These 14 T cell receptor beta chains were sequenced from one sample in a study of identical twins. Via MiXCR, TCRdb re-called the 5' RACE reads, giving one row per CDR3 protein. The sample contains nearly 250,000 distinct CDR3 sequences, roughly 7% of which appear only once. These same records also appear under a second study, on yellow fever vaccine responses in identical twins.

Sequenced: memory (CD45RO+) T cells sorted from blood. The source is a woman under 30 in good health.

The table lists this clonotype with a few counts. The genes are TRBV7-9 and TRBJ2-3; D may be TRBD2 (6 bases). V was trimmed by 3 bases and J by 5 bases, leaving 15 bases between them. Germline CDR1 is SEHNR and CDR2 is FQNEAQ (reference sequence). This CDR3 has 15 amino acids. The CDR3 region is CASSFRKGTQDTQYF. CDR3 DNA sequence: TGTGCCAGCAGCTTTCGGAAGGGGACTCAAGATACGCAGTATTTT.

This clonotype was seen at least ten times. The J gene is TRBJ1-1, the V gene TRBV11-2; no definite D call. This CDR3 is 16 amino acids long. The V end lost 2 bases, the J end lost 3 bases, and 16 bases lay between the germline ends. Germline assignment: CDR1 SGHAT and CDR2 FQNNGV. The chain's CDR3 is CASSLIPNDEDTEAFF. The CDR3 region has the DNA TGTGCCAGCAGCTTAATCCCTAACGACGAGGACACTGAAGCTTTCTTT.

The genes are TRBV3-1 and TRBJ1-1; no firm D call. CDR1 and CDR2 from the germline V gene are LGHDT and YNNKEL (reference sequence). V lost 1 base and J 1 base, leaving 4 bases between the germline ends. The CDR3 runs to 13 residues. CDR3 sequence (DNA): TGTGCCAGCAGCCAAGCTACGAACACTGAAGCTTTCTTT. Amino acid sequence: CASSQATNTEAFF.

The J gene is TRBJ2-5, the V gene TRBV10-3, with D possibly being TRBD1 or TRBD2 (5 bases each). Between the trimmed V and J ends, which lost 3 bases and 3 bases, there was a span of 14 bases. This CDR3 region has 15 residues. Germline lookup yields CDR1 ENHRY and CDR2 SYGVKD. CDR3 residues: CAISEPGTGKETQYF. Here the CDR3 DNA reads TGTGCCATCAGTGAACCCGGGACGGGGAAAGAGACCCAGTACTTC.

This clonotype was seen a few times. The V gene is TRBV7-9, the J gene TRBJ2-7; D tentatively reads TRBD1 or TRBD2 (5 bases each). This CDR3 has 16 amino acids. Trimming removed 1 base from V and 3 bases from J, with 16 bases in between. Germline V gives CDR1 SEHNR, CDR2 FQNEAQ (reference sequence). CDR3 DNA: TGTGCCAGCAGCTTAGGCCCGGGGAGACAGTACTACGAGCAGTACTTC. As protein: CASSLGPGRQYYEQYF.

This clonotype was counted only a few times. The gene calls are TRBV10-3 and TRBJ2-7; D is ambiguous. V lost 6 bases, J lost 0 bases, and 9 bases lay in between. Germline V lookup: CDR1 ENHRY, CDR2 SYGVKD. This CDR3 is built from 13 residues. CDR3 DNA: TGTGCCATCAGCCCCTCGGGCTCCTACGAGCAGTACGTC. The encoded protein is CAISPSGSYEQYV.

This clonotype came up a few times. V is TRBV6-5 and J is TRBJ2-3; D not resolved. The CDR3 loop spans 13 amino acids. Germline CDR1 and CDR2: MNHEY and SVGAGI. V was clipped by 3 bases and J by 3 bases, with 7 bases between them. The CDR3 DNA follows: TGTGCCAGCAGTTATTTCGGAACAGATACGCAGTATTTT. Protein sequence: CASSYFGTDTQYF.

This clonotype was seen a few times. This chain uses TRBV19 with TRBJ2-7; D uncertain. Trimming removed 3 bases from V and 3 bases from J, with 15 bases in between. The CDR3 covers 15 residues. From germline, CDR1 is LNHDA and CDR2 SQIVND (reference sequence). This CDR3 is CASSIVGNPIYEQYF. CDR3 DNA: TGTGCCAGTAGTATCGTGGGAAACCCTATCTACGAGCAGTACTTC.

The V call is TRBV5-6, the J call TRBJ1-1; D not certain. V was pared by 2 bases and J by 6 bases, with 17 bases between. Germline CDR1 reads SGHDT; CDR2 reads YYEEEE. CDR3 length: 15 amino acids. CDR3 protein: CASSFPGFSGPEAFF. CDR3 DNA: TGTGCCAGCAGCTTCCCCGGGTTCTCCGGGCCTGAAGCTTTCTTT. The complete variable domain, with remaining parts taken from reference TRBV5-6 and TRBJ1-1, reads DAGVTQSPTHLIKTRGQQVTLRCSPKSGHDTVSWYQQALGQGPQFIFQYYEEEERQRGNFPDRFSGHQFPNYSSELNVNALLLGDSALYLCASSFPGFSGPEAFFGQGTRLTVV.

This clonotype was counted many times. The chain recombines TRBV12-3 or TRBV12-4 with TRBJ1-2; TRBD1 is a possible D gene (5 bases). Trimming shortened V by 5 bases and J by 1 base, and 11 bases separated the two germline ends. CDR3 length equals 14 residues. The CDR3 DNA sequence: TGTGCCAGCAGTGACAGTAACTTTAACTATGGCTACACCTTC. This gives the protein CASSDSNFNYGYTF.

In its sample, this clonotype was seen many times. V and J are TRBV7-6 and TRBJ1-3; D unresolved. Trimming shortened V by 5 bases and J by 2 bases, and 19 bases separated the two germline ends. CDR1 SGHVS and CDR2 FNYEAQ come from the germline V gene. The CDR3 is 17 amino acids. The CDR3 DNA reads TGTGCCAGCAGCCTCCGACAAACCCGGTCTGCTGGAAACACCATATATTTT. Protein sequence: CASSLRQTRSAGNTIYF.

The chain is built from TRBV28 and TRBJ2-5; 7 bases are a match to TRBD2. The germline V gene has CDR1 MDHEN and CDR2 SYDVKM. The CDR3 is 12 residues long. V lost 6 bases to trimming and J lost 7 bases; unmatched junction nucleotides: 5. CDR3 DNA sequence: TGTGCCAGCAGACGATCGGGGGGGACCCAGTACTTC. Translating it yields CASRRSGGTQYF.

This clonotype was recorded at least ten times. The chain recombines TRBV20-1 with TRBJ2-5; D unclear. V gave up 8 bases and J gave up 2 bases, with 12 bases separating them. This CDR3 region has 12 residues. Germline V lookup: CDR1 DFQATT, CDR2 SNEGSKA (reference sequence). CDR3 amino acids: CSPTGGQETQYF. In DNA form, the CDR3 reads TGCAGTCCGACTGGCGGTCAAGAGACCCAGTACTTC.

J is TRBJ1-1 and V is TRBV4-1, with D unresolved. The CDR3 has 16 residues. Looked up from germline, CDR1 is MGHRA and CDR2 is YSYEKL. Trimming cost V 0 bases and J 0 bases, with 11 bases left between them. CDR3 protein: CASSQDSPVMNTEAFF. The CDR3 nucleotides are TGCGCCAGCAGCCAAGATTCCCCAGTCATGAACACTGAAGCTTTCTTT.